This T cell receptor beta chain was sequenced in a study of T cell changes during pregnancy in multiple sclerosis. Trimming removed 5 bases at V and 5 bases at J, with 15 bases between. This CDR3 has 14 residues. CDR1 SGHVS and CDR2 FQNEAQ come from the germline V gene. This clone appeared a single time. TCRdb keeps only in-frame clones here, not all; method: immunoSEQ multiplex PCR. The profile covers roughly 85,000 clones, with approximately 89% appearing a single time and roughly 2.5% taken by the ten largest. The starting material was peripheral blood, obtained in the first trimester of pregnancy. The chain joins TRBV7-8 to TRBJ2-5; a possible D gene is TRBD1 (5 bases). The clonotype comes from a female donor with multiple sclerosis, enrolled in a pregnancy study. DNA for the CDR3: TGTGCCAGCAGCCTGGGGCTAGTTCGTGAGACCCAGTACTTC. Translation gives CASSLGLVRETQYF.